This TCR beta chain was sequenced during a study of spatial heterogeneity in lung cancer. MiXCR, applied by TCRdb to the 5' RACE reads, yields one record per CDR3 protein. The sample holds about 38,000 distinct CDR3 sequences, roughly 8% seen once. The CDR3 extends over 17 amino acids. The germline V gene has CDR1 SQVTM and CDR2 ANQGSEA. The germline V and J ends were trimmed by 4 bases and 0 bases, with 20 bases remaining between them. Time point defined: sample taken at primary tumor resection. Frozen PBMC, nontumor lung or tumor provided whole RNA, which was sequenced unsorted. This clonotype was detected ten times or more.

The rearrangement links TRBV29-1 to TRBJ2-3; perhaps D is TRBD1 or TRBD2 (5 bases each). This sequence was found in a male donor with early-stage non-small cell lung cancer. Sequenced here: PBMCs, sampled at surgery. CDR3 loop: CSVGPRDQRTSTDTQYF. In DNA, the CDR3 is TGCAGCGTTGGCCCTCGGGACCAGCGGACTAGCACAGATACGCAGTATTTT.